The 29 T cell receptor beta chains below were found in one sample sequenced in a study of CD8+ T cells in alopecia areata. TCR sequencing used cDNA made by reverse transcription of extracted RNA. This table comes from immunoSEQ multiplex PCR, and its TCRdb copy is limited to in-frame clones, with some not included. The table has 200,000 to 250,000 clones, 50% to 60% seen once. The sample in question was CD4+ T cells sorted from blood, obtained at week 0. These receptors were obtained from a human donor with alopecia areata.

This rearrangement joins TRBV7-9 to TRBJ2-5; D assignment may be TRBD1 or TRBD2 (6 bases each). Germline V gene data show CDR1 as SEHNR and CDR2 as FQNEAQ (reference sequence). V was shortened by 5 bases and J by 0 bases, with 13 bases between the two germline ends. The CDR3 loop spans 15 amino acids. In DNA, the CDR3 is TGTGCCAGCAGCGGAGGGGGGACTCACCAAGAGACCCAGTACTTC. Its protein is CASSGGGTHQETQYF.

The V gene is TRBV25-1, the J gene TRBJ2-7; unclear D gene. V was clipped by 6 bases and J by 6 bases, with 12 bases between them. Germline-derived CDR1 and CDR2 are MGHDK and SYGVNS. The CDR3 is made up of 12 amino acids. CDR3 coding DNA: TGTGCCAGCAGCGAAGTCCTCCGCGAGCAGTACTTC. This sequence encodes CASSEVLREQYF.

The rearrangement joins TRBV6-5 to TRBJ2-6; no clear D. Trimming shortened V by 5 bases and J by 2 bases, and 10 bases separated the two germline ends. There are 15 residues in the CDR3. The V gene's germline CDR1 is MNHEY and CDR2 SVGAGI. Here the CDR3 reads CASSRGVAGANVLTF. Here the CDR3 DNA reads TGTGCCAGCAGTAGAGGAGTAGCTGGGGCCAACGTCCTGACTTTC.

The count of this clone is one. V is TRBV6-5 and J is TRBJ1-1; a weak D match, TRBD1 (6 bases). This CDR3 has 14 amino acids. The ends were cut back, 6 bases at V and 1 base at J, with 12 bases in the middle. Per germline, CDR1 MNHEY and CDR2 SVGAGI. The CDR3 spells CASSHYRENTEAFF. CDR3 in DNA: TGTGCCAGCAGCCACTACAGGGAGAACACTGAAGCTTTCTTT.

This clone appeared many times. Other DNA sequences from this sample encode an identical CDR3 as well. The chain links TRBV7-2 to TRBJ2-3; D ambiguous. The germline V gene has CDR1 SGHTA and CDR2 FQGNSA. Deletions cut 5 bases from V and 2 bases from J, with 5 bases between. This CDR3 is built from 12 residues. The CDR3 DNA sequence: TGTGCCAGCAGCCTCTACACAGATACGCAGTATTTT. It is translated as CASSLYTDTQYF.

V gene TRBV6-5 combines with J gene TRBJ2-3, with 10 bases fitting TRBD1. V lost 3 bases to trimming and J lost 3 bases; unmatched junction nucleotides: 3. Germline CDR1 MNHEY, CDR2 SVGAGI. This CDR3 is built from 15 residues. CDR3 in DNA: TGTGCCAGCAGTTATGGGGGACAGGGGACAGATACGCAGTATTTT. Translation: CASSYGGQGTDTQYF.

The CDR3 DNA is TGCAGCGTTGCTTACGTCGGGGGACAGGGTAACACCGGGGAGCTGTTTTTT. Protein: CSVAYVGGQGNTGELFF. The gene calls are TRBV29-1 and TRBJ2-2; TRBD1 matches at 9 bases. The ends lost 4 bases at V and 2 bases at J; junction bases unmatched: 11. CDR1 and CDR2 from the germline V gene are SQVTM and ANQGSEA. This CDR3 comprises 17 residues.

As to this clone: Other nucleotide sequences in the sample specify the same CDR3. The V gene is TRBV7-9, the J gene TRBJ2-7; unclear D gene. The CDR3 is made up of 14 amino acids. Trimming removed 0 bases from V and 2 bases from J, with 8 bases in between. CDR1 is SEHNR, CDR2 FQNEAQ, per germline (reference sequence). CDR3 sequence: CASSLAQATYEQYF. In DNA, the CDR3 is TGTGCCAGCAGCTTAGCCCAGGCTACCTACGAGCAGTACTTC.

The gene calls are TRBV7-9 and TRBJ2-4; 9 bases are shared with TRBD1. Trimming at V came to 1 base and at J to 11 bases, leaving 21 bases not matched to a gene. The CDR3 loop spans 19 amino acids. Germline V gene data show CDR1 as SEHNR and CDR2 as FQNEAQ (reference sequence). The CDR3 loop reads CASSLGGGGQGTLRVVQYF. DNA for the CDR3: TGTGCCAGCAGCTTAGGTGGTGGCGGACAGGGGACTCTAAGGGTCGTTCAGTACTTC.

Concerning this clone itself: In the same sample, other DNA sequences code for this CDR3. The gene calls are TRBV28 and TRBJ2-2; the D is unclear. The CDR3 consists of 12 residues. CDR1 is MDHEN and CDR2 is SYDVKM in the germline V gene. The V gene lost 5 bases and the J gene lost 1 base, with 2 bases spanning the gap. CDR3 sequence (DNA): TGTGCCAGCAGTCTGAACACCGGGGAGCTGTTTTTT. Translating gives CASSLNTGELFF.

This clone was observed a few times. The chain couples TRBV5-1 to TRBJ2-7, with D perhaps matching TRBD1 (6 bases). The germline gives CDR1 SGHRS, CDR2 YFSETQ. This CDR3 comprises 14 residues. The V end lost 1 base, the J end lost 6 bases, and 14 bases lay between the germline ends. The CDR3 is CASSLQGPPGEQYF. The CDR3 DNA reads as TGCGCCAGCAGCTTGCAGGGGCCCCCGGGCGAGCAGTACTTC. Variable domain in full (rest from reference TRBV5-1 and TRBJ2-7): KAGVTQTPRYLIKTRGQQVTLSCSPISGHRSVSWYQQTPGQGLQFLFEYFSETQRNKGNFPGRFSGRQFSNSRSEMNVSTLELGDSALYLCASSLQGPPGEQYFGPGTRLTVT.

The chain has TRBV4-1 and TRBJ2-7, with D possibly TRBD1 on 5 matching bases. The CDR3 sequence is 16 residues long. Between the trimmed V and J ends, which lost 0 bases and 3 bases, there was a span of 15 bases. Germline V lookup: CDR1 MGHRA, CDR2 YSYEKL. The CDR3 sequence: CASSQEPRTLLYEQYF. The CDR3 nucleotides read TGCGCCAGCAGCCAAGAACCAAGGACATTGCTCTACGAGCAGTACTTC.

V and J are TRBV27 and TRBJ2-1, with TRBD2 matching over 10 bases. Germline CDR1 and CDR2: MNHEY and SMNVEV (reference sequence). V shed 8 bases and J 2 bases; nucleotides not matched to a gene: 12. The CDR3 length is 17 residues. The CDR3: CASRPLAGVNPYNEQFF. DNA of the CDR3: TGTGCCAGCCGCCCGCTAGCGGGAGTTAATCCCTACAATGAGCAGTTCTTC.

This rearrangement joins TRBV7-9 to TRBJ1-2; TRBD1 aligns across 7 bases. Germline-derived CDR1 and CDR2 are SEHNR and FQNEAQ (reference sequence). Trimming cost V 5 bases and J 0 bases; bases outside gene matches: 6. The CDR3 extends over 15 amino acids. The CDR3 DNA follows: TGTGCCAGCAGCCGGACCGGGACAGCTAACTATGGCTACACCTTC. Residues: CASSRTGTANYGYTF. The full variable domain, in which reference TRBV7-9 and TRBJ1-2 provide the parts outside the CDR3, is DTGVSQNPRHKITKRGQNVTFRCDPISEHNRLYWYRQTLGQGPEFLTYFQNEAQLEKSRLLSDRFSAERPKGSFSTLEIQRTEQGDSAMYLCASSRTGTANYGYTFGSGTRLTVV.

This CDR3 reads CASSPPRGTSGPLKDEQYF. In DNA form, the CDR3 reads TGTGCCAGCTCCCCCCCGCGGGGGACTAGCGGGCCCCTAAAGGACGAGCAGTACTTC. The chain combines TRBV18 with TRBJ2-7; 12 bases map to TRBD2. Germline-derived CDR1 and CDR2 are KGHSH and LQKENI. The CDR3 consists of 19 residues. Trimming removed 6 bases from V and 5 bases from J; junction bases left unmatched: 20. Full variable domain (outside the CDR3, taken from reference TRBV18 and TRBJ2-7): NAGVMQNPRHLVRRRGQEARLRCSPMKGHSHVYWYRQLPEEGLKFMVYLQKENIIDESGMPKERFSAEFPKEGPSILRIQQVVRGDSAAYFCASSPPRGTSGPLKDEQYFGPGTRLTVT.

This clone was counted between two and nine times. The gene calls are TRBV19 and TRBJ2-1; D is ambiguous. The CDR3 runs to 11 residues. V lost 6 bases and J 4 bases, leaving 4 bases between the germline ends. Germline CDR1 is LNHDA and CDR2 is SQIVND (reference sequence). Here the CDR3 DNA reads TGTGCCAGTAGCCGATACAATGAGCAGTTCTTC. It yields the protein CASSRYNEQFF.

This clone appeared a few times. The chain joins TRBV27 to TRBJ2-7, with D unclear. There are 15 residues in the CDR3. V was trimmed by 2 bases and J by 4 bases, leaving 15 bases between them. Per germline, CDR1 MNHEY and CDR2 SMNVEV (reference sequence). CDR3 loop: CASSLTPGPPYEQYF. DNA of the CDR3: TGTGCCAGCAGTTTAACACCAGGTCCCCCTTACGAGCAGTACTTC.

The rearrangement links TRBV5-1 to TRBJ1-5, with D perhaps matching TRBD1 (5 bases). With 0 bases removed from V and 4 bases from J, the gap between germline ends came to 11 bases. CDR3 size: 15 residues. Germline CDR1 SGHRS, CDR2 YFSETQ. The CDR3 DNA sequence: TGCGCCAGCAGCTTGGAGGGACTGGGGAATCAGCCCCAGCATTTT. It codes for CASSLEGLGNQPQHF.

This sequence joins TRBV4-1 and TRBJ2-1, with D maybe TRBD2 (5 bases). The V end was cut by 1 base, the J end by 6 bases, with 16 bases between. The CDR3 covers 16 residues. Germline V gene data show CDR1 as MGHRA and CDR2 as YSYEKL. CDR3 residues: CASSQGRSGPPNEQFF. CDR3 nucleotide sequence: TGCGCCAGCAGCCAAGGTAGGAGCGGACCGCCCAATGAGCAGTTCTTC.

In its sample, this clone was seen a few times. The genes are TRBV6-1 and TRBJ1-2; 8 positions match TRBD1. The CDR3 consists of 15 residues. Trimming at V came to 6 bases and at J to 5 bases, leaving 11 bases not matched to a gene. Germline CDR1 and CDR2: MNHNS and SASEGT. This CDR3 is CASSYPGQAVYGYTF. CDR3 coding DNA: TGTGCCAGCAGCTATCCGGGACAGGCTGTTTATGGCTACACCTTC.

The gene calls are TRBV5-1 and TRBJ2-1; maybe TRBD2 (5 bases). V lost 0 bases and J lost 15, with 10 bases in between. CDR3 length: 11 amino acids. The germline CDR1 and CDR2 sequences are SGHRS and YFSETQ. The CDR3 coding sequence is TGCGCCAGCAGCTTGGGGGAGATTCTGTTCTTC. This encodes CASSLGEILFF.

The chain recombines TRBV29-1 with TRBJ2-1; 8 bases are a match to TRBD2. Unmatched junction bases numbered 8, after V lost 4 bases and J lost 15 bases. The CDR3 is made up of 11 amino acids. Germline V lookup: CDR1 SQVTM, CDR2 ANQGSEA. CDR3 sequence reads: CSVVLAESGFF. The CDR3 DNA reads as TGCAGCGTTGTACTAGCGGAATCCGGGTTCTTC.

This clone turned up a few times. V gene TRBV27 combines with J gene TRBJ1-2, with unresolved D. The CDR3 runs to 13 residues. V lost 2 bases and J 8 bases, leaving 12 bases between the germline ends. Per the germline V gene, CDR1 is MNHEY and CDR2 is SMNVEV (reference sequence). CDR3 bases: TGTGCCAGCAGTTTAATCGGGTTAGGGGGCTACACCTTC. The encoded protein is CASSLIGLGGYTF.

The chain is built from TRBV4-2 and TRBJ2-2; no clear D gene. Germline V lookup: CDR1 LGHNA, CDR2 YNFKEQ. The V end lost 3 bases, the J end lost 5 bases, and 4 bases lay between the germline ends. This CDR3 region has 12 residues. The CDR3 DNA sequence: TGTGCCAGCAGCCAGGGAACCGGGGAGCTGTTTTTT. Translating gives CASSQGTGELFF.

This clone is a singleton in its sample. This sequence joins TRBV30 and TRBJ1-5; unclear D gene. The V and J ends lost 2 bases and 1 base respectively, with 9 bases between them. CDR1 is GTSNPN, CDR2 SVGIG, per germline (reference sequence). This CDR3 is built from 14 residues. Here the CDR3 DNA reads TGTGCCTGGAGTTTCGGCAGGAGCAATCAGCCCCAGCATTTT. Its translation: CAWSFGRSNQPQHF.

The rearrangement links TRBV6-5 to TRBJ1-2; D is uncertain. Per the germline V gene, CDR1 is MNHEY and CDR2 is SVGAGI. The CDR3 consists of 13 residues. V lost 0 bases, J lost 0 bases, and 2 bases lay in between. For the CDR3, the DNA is TGTGCCAGCAGTTACTCAGCTAACTATGGCTACACCTTC. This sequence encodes CASSYSANYGYTF.

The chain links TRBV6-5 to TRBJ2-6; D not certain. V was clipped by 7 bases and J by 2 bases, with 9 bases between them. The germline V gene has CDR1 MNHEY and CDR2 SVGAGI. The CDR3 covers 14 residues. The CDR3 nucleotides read TGTGCCAGCACCGAAGGTCCTGGGGCCAACGTCCTGACTTTC. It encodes CASTEGPGANVLTF.

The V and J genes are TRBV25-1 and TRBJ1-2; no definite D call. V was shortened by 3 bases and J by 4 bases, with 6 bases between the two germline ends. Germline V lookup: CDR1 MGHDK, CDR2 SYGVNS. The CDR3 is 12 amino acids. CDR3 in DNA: TGTGCCAGCAGTGACGGGAGCTATGGCTACACCTTC. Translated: CASSDGSYGYTF.

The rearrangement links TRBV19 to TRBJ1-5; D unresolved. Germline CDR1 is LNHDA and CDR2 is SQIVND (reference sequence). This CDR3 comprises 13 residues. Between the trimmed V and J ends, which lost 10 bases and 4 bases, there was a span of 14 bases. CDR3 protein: CATFSSPNQPQHF. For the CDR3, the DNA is TGTGCCACTTTCTCCTCTCCTAATCAGCCCCAGCATTTT.